Below, 19 T cell receptor beta chains from the same sample are listed, as sequenced in a study of cytomegalovirus exposure and HLA in healthy donors. The method was immunoSEQ multiplex PCR; TCRdb's version includes in-frame clones alone and lacks a portion of them. The sample has under 150,000 clones; roughly 90% are singletons. Sequencing input: PBMCs. These receptors originate from a young woman in good health and CMV-seropositive.

The genes are TRBV19 and TRBJ2-3, with D maybe TRBD2 (6 bases). Between the trimmed V and J ends, which lost 4 bases and 3 bases, there was a span of 11 bases. Germline V lookup: CDR1 LNHDA, CDR2 SQIVND (reference sequence). This CDR3 has 14 amino acids. CDR3 sequence (DNA): TGTGCCAGTAGTAGGGCACGGGGGACAGATACGCAGTATTTT. Encoded protein: CASSRARGTDTQYF.

The chain links TRBV18 to TRBJ2-1; 11 bases fit TRBD2. Germline V CDR1 and CDR2: KGHSH, LQKENI. V dropped 3 bases and J dropped 9; count of bases not matched to a gene: 10. The CDR3 is made up of 16 amino acids. For the CDR3, the DNA is TGTGCCAGCTCACCTACATTACTAGCGGGAGAAGCTGAGCAGTTCTTC. Amino acid sequence: CASSPTLLAGEAEQFF. Full variable domain (outside the CDR3, taken from reference TRBV18 and TRBJ2-1): NAGVMQNPRHLVRRRGQEARLRCSPMKGHSHVYWYRQLPEEGLKFMVYLQKENIIDESGMPKERFSAEFPKEGPSILRIQQVVRGDSAAYFCASSPTLLAGEAEQFFGPGTRLTVL.

This clone came up a few times. V gene TRBV5-6 combines with J gene TRBJ1-2; TRBD1 matches at 7 bases. CDR1 is SGHDT, CDR2 YYEEEE, per germline. The CDR3 has 17 residues. V was pared by 1 base and J by 5 bases, with 14 bases of the junction left unmatched. The CDR3 region is CASSLTTGYGPRYGYTF. Here the CDR3 DNA reads TGTGCCAGCAGCTTGACGACAGGGTATGGGCCTCGGTATGGCTACACCTTC.

The rearrangement joins TRBV7-3 to TRBJ1-2; 12 bases are shared with TRBD1. Germline CDR1 is SGHTA and CDR2 is FQGTGA. This CDR3 has 15 residues. V shed 5 bases, J shed 7 bases, and the junction held 8 bases outside the gene matches. The CDR3 reads CASSPGGQGARGYTF. CDR3 in DNA: TGTGCCAGCAGCCCAGGGGGACAGGGGGCCCGTGGCTACACCTTC.

The rearrangement links TRBV11-2 to TRBJ2-5; TRBD1 aligns across 8 bases. Germline V CDR1 and CDR2: SGHAT, FQNNGV. V was clipped by 5 bases and J by 1 base; unmatched bases: 3. The CDR3 covers 14 residues. CDR3 region: CASSRGQGQETQYF. The CDR3, as DNA: TGTGCCAGCAGCCGAGGACAGGGCCAAGAGACCCAGTACTTC.

The V gene is TRBV5-1, the J gene TRBJ1-1; possible D gene TRBD1, 6 bases. The CDR3 sequence is 15 residues long. Germline-derived CDR1 and CDR2 are SGHRS and YFSETQ. The germline V and J ends were trimmed by 5 bases and 4 bases, with 18 bases remaining between them. The CDR3 DNA reads as TGCGCCAGCAGTCCAATGAGGGGGGGAACCACTGAAGCTTTCTTT. Encoded protein: CASSPMRGGTTEAFF. Using reference TRBV5-1 and TRBJ1-1 for the parts outside the CDR3, the full variable domain is KAGVTQTPRYLIKTRGQQVTLSCSPISGHRSVSWYQQTPGQGLQFLFEYFSETQRNKGNFPGRFSGRQFSNSRSEMNVSTLELGDSALYLCASSPMRGGTTEAFFGQGTRLTVV.

This sequence joins TRBV15 and TRBJ2-7; D perhaps matches TRBD1 (5 bases). The CDR3 totals 15 residues. The germline V gene has CDR1 LNHNV and CDR2 YYDKDF (reference sequence). Trimming removed 0 bases at V and 4 bases at J, with 13 bases between. CDR3 sequence: CATSRDQGSGYEQYF. The CDR3 DNA reads TGTGCCACCAGCAGAGATCAGGGCAGTGGATACGAGCAGTACTTC.

The CDR3 DNA sequence: TGTGCCAGCAGAATGGGGGGGAGCTATGAGCAGTTCTTC. Protein product: CASRMGGSYEQFF. The gene calls are TRBV28 and TRBJ2-1, with 7 positions matching TRBD2. CDR1 and CDR2 (germline): MDHEN, SYDVKM. Losses at the gene ends were 6 bases for V and 8 bases for J; bases not matched to a gene: 7. The CDR3 has 13 residues.

The J gene is TRBJ2-3, the V gene TRBV9; a possible D gene is TRBD2 (5 bases). The V gene's germline CDR1 is SGDLS and CDR2 YYNGEE. Deletions cut 5 bases from V and 4 bases from J, with 17 bases between. CDR3 length equals 15 residues. The CDR3 protein is CASRRADTWADTQYF. As DNA, the CDR3 is TGTGCCAGCAGGAGAGCGGATACGTGGGCAGATACGCAGTATTTT.

This rearrangement joins TRBV6-1 to TRBJ1-2; TRBD1 might be the D (6 bases). The ends were cut back, 6 bases at V and 3 bases at J, with 17 bases in the middle. This CDR3 region has 15 residues. The germline CDR1 and CDR2 sequences are MNHNS and SASEGT. The CDR3 loop is CASSPNVGADYGYTF. Here the CDR3 DNA reads TGTGCCAGCAGCCCCAACGTGGGGGCCGACTATGGCTACACCTTC.

This clone was picked up one time. The gene calls are TRBV13 and TRBJ2-6; TRBD1 matches at 8 bases. Germline V gene sequence: CDR1 PRHDT, CDR2 FYEKMQ (reference sequence). Germline trimming cut 3 bases from V and 0 bases from J; bases unmatched to any gene: 4. The CDR3 loop spans 17 amino acids. CDR3 bases: TGTGCCAGCAGCTTTGGGACAGGTTACTCTGGGGCCAACGTCCTGACTTTC. Protein product: CASSFGTGYSGANVLTF.

Only one count was recorded for this clone. V and J are TRBV2 and TRBJ2-7; TRBD1 aligns across 11 bases. V lost 4 bases to trimming and J lost 5 bases; unmatched junction nucleotides: 16. CDR1 is SNHLY and CDR2 is FYNNEI in the germline V gene. The CDR3 contains 18 residues. For the CDR3, the DNA is TGTGCCAGCAGTGGGGGCCGGGACAGGGGGGCGGTCTCTCACGAGCAGTACTTC. Protein product: CASSGGRDRGAVSHEQYF.

This chain uses TRBV9 with TRBJ1-5; 7 positions agree with TRBD1. V dropped 0 bases and J dropped 9; count of bases not matched to a gene: 6. There are 14 residues in the CDR3. Germline CDR1 and CDR2: SGDLS and YYNGEE. CDR3 sequence (DNA): TGTGCCAGCAGCGTAGCTACGTCAGGGGGGCCCCAGCATTTT. This sequence encodes CASSVATSGGPQHF.

V gene TRBV28 combines with J gene TRBJ2-3; TRBD2 agrees at 9 bases. Losses at the gene ends were 10 bases for V and 2 bases for J; bases not matched to a gene: 7. Germline CDR1 MDHEN, CDR2 SYDVKM. The CDR3 runs to 14 residues. In nucleotides, the CDR3 is TGTGCCACCAACCCTAGCGGGATCACAGATACGCAGTATTTT. Amino acids: CATNPSGITDTQYF.

V is TRBV11-3 and J is TRBJ2-6; TRBD2 agrees at 11 bases. From germline, CDR1 is SGHNT and CDR2 YENEEA. The CDR3 is 17 residues long. The V segment lost 7 bases and the J segment 1 base; nucleotides outside the gene matches: 6. This CDR3 is CASTSGLAVSGANVLTF. CDR3 bases: TGTGCCAGCACTTCGGGACTAGCGGTTTCTGGGGCCAACGTCCTGACTTTC.

The chain recombines TRBV27 with TRBJ1-1; a possible D gene is TRBD1 (5 bases). CDR1 MNHEY and CDR2 SMNVEV come from the germline V gene (reference sequence). V lost 5 bases and J 1 base, leaving 11 bases between the germline ends. This CDR3 is built from 14 residues. The CDR3 bases are TGTGCCAGCAGTCTCCTCCAGGGGAACACTGAAGCTTTCTTT. This sequence encodes CASSLLQGNTEAFF.

The genes are TRBV4-1 and TRBJ1-1, with a possible D match to TRBD1 (5 bases). Trimming left V 4 bases short and J 0 bases short, with 9 bases between. The V gene's germline CDR1 is MGHRA and CDR2 YSYEKL. The CDR3 length is 14 residues. The CDR3 DNA is TGCGCCAGCAGCCCTCAGGGCGTGAACACTGAAGCTTTCTTT. Residues: CASSPQGVNTEAFF.

The rearrangement links TRBV25-1 to TRBJ1-1, with 10 bases identical to TRBD1. The CDR3 covers 15 residues. J lost 3 bases, V lost 2 bases, and 3 bases had no gene match. Germline values: CDR1 MGHDK, CDR2 SYGVNS. The CDR3 region is CASSEAGTGDTEAFF. CDR3 coding DNA: TGTGCCAGCAGTGAAGCTGGGACAGGGGACACTGAAGCTTTCTTT.

The chain's CDR3 is CASRGQITNEKLFF. The CDR3 DNA is TGTGCCAGCAGGGGACAGATAACTAATGAAAAACTGTTTTTT. The genes are TRBV7-9 and TRBJ1-4; 7 bases fit TRBD1. The CDR3 has 14 amino acids. Germline loops: CDR1 SEHNR, CDR2 FQNEAQ (reference sequence). V was pared by 6 bases and J by 1 base, with 2 bases of the junction left unmatched.